One and the same sample provided the 27 T cell receptor beta chains below, sequenced in a study of cytomegalovirus exposure and HLA in healthy donors. PCR amplification relied on 60 Vbeta primers (plus 13 Jbeta primers). Generated by immunoSEQ multiplex PCR, the TCRdb table keeps only in-frame clones and is missing some. The data hold about 78,000 clones, with 75% to 85% observed a single time. The specimen was PBMCs. Source of these receptors: a man aged 45-60 years in good health and CMV-seropositive.

The chain recombines TRBV10-3 with TRBJ2-2; 12 bases are a match to TRBD2. V was pared by 2 bases and J by 5 bases, with 6 bases of the junction left unmatched. The CDR3 loop spans 17 amino acids. Germline V gene data show CDR1 as ENHRY and CDR2 as SYGVKD. This CDR3 is CAISEKGTSGYTGELFF. As DNA, the CDR3 is TGTGCCATCAGTGAGAAGGGGACTAGCGGGTATACCGGGGAGCTGTTTTTT.

The chain has TRBV11-2 and TRBJ2-2; maybe TRBD2 (6 bases). The V gene lost 4 bases and the J gene lost 4 bases, with 10 bases spanning the gap. Germline V gives CDR1 SGHAT, CDR2 FQNNGV. The CDR3 sequence is 14 residues long. CDR3 sequence (DNA): TGTGCCAGCAGCTGGGGACTGGGCACCGGGGAGCTGTTTTTT. It specifies CASSWGLGTGELFF.

This chain links TRBV6-5 with TRBJ2-7, with a weak D call TRBD2 (6 bases). This CDR3 is built from 12 residues. Germline V lookup: CDR1 MNHEY, CDR2 SVGAGI. Trimming took off 8 bases at V and 0 bases at J, with 8 bases between the two ends. In DNA form, the CDR3 reads TGTGCCAGCGGGCGGGGCTCCTACGAGCAGTACTTC. It encodes CASGRGSYEQYF.

The chain employs TRBV6-1 and TRBJ2-7, with TRBD2 matching over 7 bases. CDR3 length: 15 residues. V lost 6 bases to trimming and J lost 2 bases; unmatched junction nucleotides: 10. Germline V gene data show CDR1 as MNHNS and CDR2 as SASEGT. The CDR3 nucleotides are TGTGCCAGCAGCCCGACGCCGGGACTACCCTACGAGCAGTACTTC. Its protein is CASSPTPGLPYEQYF.

This chain uses TRBV6-6 with TRBJ2-1; TRBD1 might be the D (6 bases). V shed 7 bases and J shed 3 bases, with 13 bases lying between them. Per germline, CDR1 MNHNY and CDR2 SVGAGI (reference sequence). The CDR3 has 14 amino acids. Written as DNA, the CDR3 is TGTGCCAGCAATCCGACAGGCGTCTACAATGAGCAGTTCTTC. Protein sequence: CASNPTGVYNEQFF.

The chain combines TRBV4-3 with TRBJ1-2; TRBD1 might be the D (5 bases). CDR3 length: 15 residues. Per the germline V gene, CDR1 is LGHNA and CDR2 is YSLEER. V dropped 0 bases and J dropped 6 bases, with 14 bases sitting between them. CDR3 coding DNA: TGCGCCAGCAGCCAAGAGGTTGCGACAGTCGATGGCTACACCTTC. This sequence encodes CASSQEVATVDGYTF.

The chain is built from TRBV30 and TRBJ1-1; no definite D call. The length of the CDR3 is 12 residues. The germline V gene encodes CDR1 GTSNPN and CDR2 SVGIG (reference sequence). The ends were cut back, 2 bases at V and 4 bases at J, with 8 bases in the middle. As DNA, the CDR3 is TGTGCCTGGAGTCGGTTGTCCACTGAAGCTTTCTTT. Translation: CAWSRLSTEAFF.

A single count supports this clone. The junction shows a germline mismatch at one end, possibly a read error. The chain carries TRBV7-9 and TRBJ1-1, with 7 bases identical to TRBD1. Germline V lookup: CDR1 SEHNR, CDR2 FQNEAQ (reference sequence). This CDR3 has 14 amino acids. CDR3 loop: CSSSFDRVNTEAFF. As DNA, the CDR3 is TGTTCCAGCAGCTTCGACAGGGTGAACACTGAAGCTTTCTTT.

The V call is TRBV6-1, the J call TRBJ1-5; weak D call: TRBD1 (6 bases). V lost 4 bases and J lost 6, with 22 bases in between. The CDR3 covers 17 residues. Germline-derived CDR1 and CDR2 are MNHNS and SASEGT. The CDR3 nucleotides are TGTGCCAGCAGTGGTTCCCCAGGGGCCCTGGTGGGTCAGCCCCAGCATTTT. This translates into CASSGSPGALVGQPQHF.

The chain employs TRBV6-5 and TRBJ1-1; D is perhaps TRBD1 (6 bases). V lost 4 bases and J 1 base, leaving 13 bases between the germline ends. Germline CDR1 is MNHEY and CDR2 is SVGAGI. The CDR3 contains 15 residues. Here the CDR3 DNA reads TGTGCCAGCAGTTTCTACGGGACACCGAACACTGAAGCTTTCTTT. The encoded protein is CASSFYGTPNTEAFF.

The V and J genes are TRBV11-1 and TRBJ2-7, with 9 bases fitting TRBD1. V trimming: 5 bases; J trimming: 3 bases; junction bases outside the gene matches: 5. The germline V gene has CDR1 SGHAT and CDR2 FQDESV (reference sequence). There are 14 residues in the CDR3. The CDR3 sequence is CASSLPGQGYEQYF. CDR3 bases: TGTGCCAGCAGCCTCCCGGGACAGGGCTACGAGCAGTACTTC.

This clone was observed once. V gene TRBV19 combines with J gene TRBJ1-2, with 8 bases matching TRBD1. The junction had 9 bases not matched to a gene; V was cut back by 7 bases and J by 2 bases. The CDR3 spans 15 residues. Germline lookup yields CDR1 LNHDA and CDR2 SQIVND (reference sequence). The CDR3 coding sequence is TGTGCCAGTAACAAAATCAGGGGGCGCAACTATGGCTACACCTTC. It yields the protein CASNKIRGRNYGYTF.

V and J are TRBV30 and TRBJ2-1; 8 positions agree with TRBD2. CDR1 is GTSNPN, CDR2 SVGIG, per germline (reference sequence). Losses at the gene ends were 6 bases for V and 8 bases for J; bases not matched to a gene: 9. The CDR3 length is 13 residues. The CDR3 region has the DNA TGTGCCTGTGCCGACGGGAGGGAGGATGAGCAGTTCTTC. It specifies CACADGREDEQFF. The whole variable domain, filled in from reference TRBV30 and TRBJ2-1, reads SQTIHQWPATLVQPVGSPLSLECTVEGTSNPNLYWYRQAAGRGLQLLFYSVGIGQISSEVPQNLSASRPQDRQFILSSKKLLLSDSGFYLCACADGREDEQFFGPGTRLTVL.

The rearrangement joins TRBV27 to TRBJ1-1, with a possible D match to TRBD1 (6 bases). The CDR3 spans 15 residues. The germline V and J ends were trimmed by 6 bases and 0 bases, with 14 bases remaining between them. Germline loops: CDR1 MNHEY, CDR2 SMNVEV (reference sequence). DNA of the CDR3: TGTGCCAGCAGCTCCCCAACAGGGATGAACACTGAAGCTTTCTTT. Its translation is CASSSPTGMNTEAFF.

This rearrangement joins TRBV6-5 to TRBJ1-5, with a possible D match to TRBD1 (6 bases). The CDR3 is 15 amino acids. V was clipped by 2 bases and J by 1 base, with 9 bases between them. In germline, CDR1 is MNHEY, CDR2 SVGAGI. The CDR3 DNA sequence: TGTGCCAGCAGTTACGGTGGGGGCAGCAATCAGCCCCAGCATTTT. This encodes CASSYGGGSNQPQHF.

The chain joins TRBV7-6 to TRBJ2-3; 11 bases map to TRBD2. In germline, CDR1 is SGHVS, CDR2 FNYEAQ. This CDR3 is built from 17 residues. V lost 0 bases, J lost 5 bases, and 7 bases stayed unmatched. CDR3 in DNA: TGTGCCAGCAGCTTAGCGGGACTAGCGGTGAGGGGAGATACGCAGTATTTT. It codes for CASSLAGLAVRGDTQYF.

The table lists this clone with a count of one. The chain links TRBV18 to TRBJ2-7; weak D call: TRBD1 (5 bases). CDR3 size: 15 residues. V was trimmed by 0 bases and J by 6 bases, leaving 15 bases between them. Germline V CDR1 and CDR2: KGHSH, LQKENI. The chain's CDR3 is CASSPPRQPASEQYF. The CDR3 bases are TGTGCCAGCTCACCACCGAGACAGCCGGCGTCCGAGCAGTACTTC.

This clone was observed a single time. The chain joins TRBV7-2 to TRBJ2-5, with TRBD2 matching over 8 bases. The CDR3 is 14 amino acids. With V trimmed by 5 bases and J by 2 bases, 4 bases remained unmatched. The V gene's germline CDR1 is SGHTA and CDR2 FQGNSA. In DNA, the CDR3 is TGTGCCAGCAGCCCTACTAGCGGACAAGAGACCCAGTACTTC. The encoded protein is CASSPTSGQETQYF.

This chain uses TRBV10-2 with TRBJ1-5; 7 positions agree with TRBD1. In germline, CDR1 is WSHSY, CDR2 SAAADI. The V segment lost 2 bases and the J segment 2 bases; nucleotides outside the gene matches: 0. The CDR3 extends over 14 amino acids. DNA for the CDR3: TGCGCCAGCAGTGAGGACAGGGGCAATCAGCCCCAGCATTTT. Translation: CASSEDRGNQPQHF.

The chain couples TRBV15 to TRBJ2-7; 7 bases are shared with TRBD2. The CDR3 contains 17 residues. Per germline, CDR1 LNHNV and CDR2 YYDKDF (reference sequence). V lost 0 bases to trimming and J lost 3 bases; unmatched junction nucleotides: 11. This CDR3 reads CATSRDPPPGGLYEQYF. CDR3 coding DNA: TGTGCCACCAGCAGAGATCCACCCCCGGGAGGCCTCTACGAGCAGTACTTC.

This clone was observed a handful of times. The rearrangement links TRBV29-1 to TRBJ1-1, with 7 bases aligning to TRBD1. This CDR3 region has 13 residues. The V gene end was trimmed by 4 bases and the J gene end by 2 bases; junction bases not matched to a gene: 4. CDR1 and CDR2 from the germline V gene are SQVTM and ANQGSEA. CDR3 in DNA: TGCAGCGTTGTGGGACAGTTAAACACTGAAGCTTTCTTT. This encodes CSVVGQLNTEAFF.

V is TRBV19 and J is TRBJ1-1; no clear D gene. The CDR3 totals 13 residues. Trimming left V 5 bases short and J 0 bases short, with 7 bases between. The germline V gene encodes CDR1 LNHDA and CDR2 SQIVND (reference sequence). The DNA for the CDR3 is TGTGCCAGTAGTCGAGGAATGAACACTGAAGCTTTCTTT. Translated: CASSRGMNTEAFF.

This chain connects TRBV2 to TRBJ1-2; D perhaps matches TRBD1 (6 bases). Per the germline V gene, CDR1 is SNHLY and CDR2 is FYNNEI. The CDR3 runs 16 residues. V gave up 4 bases and J gave up 2 bases, with 17 bases separating them. CDR3 region: CASSGLRGFWNYGYTF. CDR3 bases: TGTGCCAGCAGTGGCCTCAGGGGTTTTTGGAACTATGGCTACACCTTC.

The CDR3 region has the DNA TGTGCCAGCAGCTTGGGGGGGGGAGGGCTCTACGAGCAGTACTTC. This encodes CASSLGGGGLYEQYF. This chain uses TRBV5-4 with TRBJ2-7; 7 bases line up with TRBD2. Germline CDR1 SGHNT, CDR2 YYREEE (reference sequence). V was clipped by 0 bases and J by 3 bases; unmatched bases: 6. The CDR3 contains 15 residues. The variable domain in full, completed from reference TRBV5-4 and TRBJ2-7, reads ETGVTQSPTHLIKTRGQQVTLRCSSQSGHNTVSWYQQALGQGPQFIFQYYREEENGRGNFPPRFSGLQFPNYSSELNVNALELDDSALYLCASSLGGGGLYEQYFGPGTRLTVT.

V is TRBV5-1 and J is TRBJ2-2; D is ambiguous. The CDR3 loop spans 15 amino acids. With 0 bases removed from V and 1 base from J, the gap between germline ends came to 7 bases. Germline assignment: CDR1 SGHRS and CDR2 YFSETQ. CDR3 DNA sequence: TGCGCCAGCAGCTTGGCCCTAAAGAACACCGGGGAGCTGTTTTTT. This translates into CASSLALKNTGELFF.

The CDR3 region is CASSIQNTGELFF. The CDR3 coding sequence is TGTGCCAGTAGTATACAGAACACCGGGGAGCTGTTTTTT. The V gene is TRBV19, the J gene TRBJ2-2; D gene unclear. Germline V gives CDR1 LNHDA, CDR2 SQIVND (reference sequence). The CDR3 is 13 amino acids. With 2 bases removed from V and 1 base from J, the gap between germline ends came to 2 bases.

This clone was seen once. The chain combines TRBV29-1 with TRBJ2-1; 8 bases line up with TRBD2. V trimming: 2 bases; J trimming: 8 bases; junction bases outside the gene matches: 11. Germline assignment: CDR1 SQVTM and CDR2 ANQGSEA. The CDR3 extends over 15 amino acids. CDR3 nucleotide sequence: TGCAGCGTTGAAAAAACGGGAGGGCCGGATGATGAGCAGTTCTTC. Its protein product is CSVEKTGGPDDEQFF.